This entry lists 10 T cell receptor beta chains sequenced from one sample in a study of blood T cell repertoires in COVID-19. The protocol was immunoSEQ multiplex PCR, while the TCRdb copy is restricted to in-frame clones and leaves out a portion. Of hundreds of thousands of clones detected, over 75% appear once; the ten largest clones hold 10%. Sequencing input: peripheral blood. Receptors originate from a woman in her seventies with COVID-19, enrolled during active disease.

The rearrangement joins TRBV19 to TRBJ1-1, with a tentative D call TRBD1 (6 bases). CDR1 and CDR2 (germline): LNHDA, SQIVND (reference sequence). The CDR3 has 14 amino acids. Between the trimmed V and J ends, which lost 7 bases and 1 base, there was a span of 13 bases. This chain's CDR3 is CASKNRDGNTEAFF. The CDR3 DNA is TGTGCCAGTAAAAACAGGGATGGGAACACTGAAGCTTTCTTT.

This chain uses TRBV5-1 with TRBJ2-7, with 10 bases fitting TRBD2. The trim removed 0 bases at V and 7 bases at J, leaving 7 bases unmatched. This CDR3 contains 15 residues. Germline CDR1 and CDR2: SGHRS and YFSETQ. The CDR3 sequence is CASSLALAGEGEQYF. The CDR3 nucleotides are TGCGCCAGCAGCTTGGCCCTAGCGGGAGAGGGGGAGCAGTACTTC.

This clone appeared once. The chain has TRBV7-3 and TRBJ2-1; 8 bases match TRBD1. The CDR3 has 15 amino acids. Germline assignment: CDR1 SGHTA and CDR2 FQGTGA. Unmatched junction bases numbered 5, after V lost 2 bases and J lost 5 bases. This CDR3 is CASSLDGRGHNEQFF. DNA of the CDR3: TGTGCCAGCAGCTTAGACGGCAGGGGGCACAATGAGCAGTTCTTC. The whole variable domain, remainder taken from reference TRBV7-3 and TRBJ2-1, is GAGVSQTPSNKVTEKGKYVELRCDPISGHTALYWYRQSLGQGPEFLIYFQGTGAADDSGLPNDRFFAVRPEGSVSTLKIQRTERGDSAVYLCASSLDGRGHNEQFFGPGTRLTVL.

V gene TRBV6-5 combines with J gene TRBJ2-7, with TRBD2 matching 8 bases. V was clipped by 6 bases and J by 6 bases; unmatched bases: 7. CDR3 length: 13 residues. Germline V CDR1 and CDR2: MNHEY, SVGAGI. The CDR3 loop reads CASRDAGGREQYF. The CDR3 coding sequence is TGTGCCAGCAGAGATGCGGGAGGACGCGAGCAGTACTTC.

This chain uses TRBV18 with TRBJ1-1, with D tentatively TRBD1 (6 bases). CDR1 is KGHSH and CDR2 is LQKENI in the germline V gene. V was trimmed by 3 bases and J by 11 bases, leaving 19 bases between them. The length of the CDR3 is 14 residues. The CDR3 sequence: CASSPRQDLYEAFF. In DNA, the CDR3 is TGTGCCAGCTCACCTCGACAGGACTTGTACGAGGCTTTCTTT.

The chain employs TRBV7-9 and TRBJ2-5; 7 nucleotides line up with TRBD2. V dropped 5 bases and J dropped 5; count of bases not matched to a gene: 11. The germline V gene encodes CDR1 SEHNR and CDR2 FQNEAQ (reference sequence). CDR3 length: 15 amino acids. CDR3 residues: CASSTGRGRGETQYF. The CDR3 DNA sequence: TGTGCCAGCAGCACGGGGCGCGGGAGAGGGGAGACCCAGTACTTC. Looking up the rest from reference TRBV7-9 and TRBJ2-5 gives the full variable domain: DTGVSQNPRHKITKRGQNVTFRCDPISEHNRLYWYRQTLGQGPEFLTYFQNEAQLEKSRLLSDRFSAERPKGSFSTLEIQRTEQGDSAMYLCASSTGRGRGETQYFGPGTRLLVL.

The chain employs TRBV29-1 and TRBJ1-1; possibly TRBD1 for D (5 bases). V shed 5 bases and J shed 0 bases, with 16 bases lying between them. Germline V gene sequence: CDR1 SQVTM, CDR2 ANQGSEA. This CDR3 has 15 amino acids. CDR3 protein: CSVKVGGSMNTEAFF. CDR3 DNA: TGCAGCGTTAAGGTGGGGGGATCGATGAACACTGAAGCTTTCTTT.

The rearrangement joins TRBV6-5 to TRBJ1-5, with D hard to call. V was shortened by 9 bases and J by 3 bases, with 9 bases between the two germline ends. The CDR3 length is 12 residues. Germline CDR1 reads MNHEY; CDR2 reads SVGAGI. CDR3: CARLQNNQPQHF. CDR3 DNA: TGTGCCAGGTTACAGAACAATCAGCCCCAGCATTTT.

This clone was detected a few times. The chain carries TRBV5-1 and TRBJ2-7; D is possibly TRBD2 (5 bases). The CDR3 is 15 residues long. CDR1 is SGHRS, CDR2 YFSETQ, per germline. V was clipped by 0 bases and J by 7 bases, with 17 bases between them. CDR3 loop: CASSLEPDGSSEQYF. CDR3 in DNA: TGCGCCAGCAGCTTGGAGCCTGATGGGAGTTCTGAGCAGTACTTC.

This clone was seen only once. The CDR3 DNA reads as TGCGCCAGCAGCACCCGGACAGCAAACTATGGCTACACCTTC. Protein: CASSTRTANYGYTF. The chain uses TRBV5-1 and TRBJ1-2; D is perhaps TRBD1 (6 bases). The V gene's germline CDR1 is SGHRS and CDR2 YFSETQ. Trimming shortened V by 4 bases and J by 2 bases, and 12 bases separated the two germline ends. The CDR3 spans 14 residues.